This TCR beta chain was recovered during a study of blood T cell repertoires in COVID-19. Clones were read by immunoSEQ multiplex PCR, and TCRdb kept only the in-frame ones, dropping some. The table includes just over 350,000 clones, roughly 87% detected once. The CDR3 runs to 15 residues. The V and J ends lost 7 bases and 5 bases, in that order; junction bases with no gene match: 8. The germline V gene has CDR1 MDHEN and CDR2 SYDVKM. What was sequenced was PBMCs or T cells enriched from blood (not recorded which). This chain joins TRBV28 and TRBJ2-2; TRBD2 agrees at 9 bases. The receptor comes from a woman aged 25 to 39 who had recovered from COVID-19. This CDR3 reads CASTAGGAGTGELFF. The CDR3 nucleotides read TGTGCCAGCACGGCGGGAGGGGCGGGTACCGGGGAGCTGTTTTTT.